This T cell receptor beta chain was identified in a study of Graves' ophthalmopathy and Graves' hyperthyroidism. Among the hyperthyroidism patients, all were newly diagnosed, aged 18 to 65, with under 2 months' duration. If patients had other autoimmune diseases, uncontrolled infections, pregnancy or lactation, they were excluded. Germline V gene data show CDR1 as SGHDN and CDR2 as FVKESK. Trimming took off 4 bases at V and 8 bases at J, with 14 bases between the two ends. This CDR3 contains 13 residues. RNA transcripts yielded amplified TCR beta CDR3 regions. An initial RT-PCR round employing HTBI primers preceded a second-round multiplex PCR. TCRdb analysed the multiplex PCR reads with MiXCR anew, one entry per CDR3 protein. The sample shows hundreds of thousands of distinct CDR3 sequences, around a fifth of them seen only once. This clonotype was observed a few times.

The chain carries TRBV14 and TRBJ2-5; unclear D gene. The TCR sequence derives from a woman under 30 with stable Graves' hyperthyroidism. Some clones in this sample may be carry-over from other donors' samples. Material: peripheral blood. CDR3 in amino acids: CASSRTGFGTQYF. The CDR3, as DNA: TGTGCCAGCAGCCGGACCGGTTTTGGTACCCAGTACTTC.